The T cell receptor (beta chain) described here comes from a study of blood T cell repertoires in COVID-19. Whole-study context: The United States, Italy and Spain supplied acute and convalescent COVID-19 samples.

Only in-frame clones appear in the TCRdb table, and some are missing; sequencing was by immunoSEQ multiplex PCR. Of around 300,000 clones listed, 89% are singletons. CDR3 length equals 15 residues. V trimming: 4 bases; J trimming: 2 bases; junction bases outside the gene matches: 5. The germline V gene has CDR1 SGHNT and CDR2 YYREEE (reference sequence). The rearrangement joins TRBV5-4 to TRBJ1-2; 10 bases are shared with TRBD1. The TCR comes from a woman in her thirties or forties who had recovered from COVID-19. The specimen sequenced was PBMCs or T cells enriched from blood (not recorded which). CDR3 sequence: CASSPDRGANYGYTF. As DNA, the CDR3 is TGTGCCAGCAGCCCGGACAGGGGGGCGAACTATGGCTACACCTTC.